This T cell receptor beta chain was recorded in a study of blood T cells in healthy people across ages. The second PCR ran roughly 6 to 11 cycles with a sample-barcoded 5' primer and J-beta primers. TCRdb re-analysed the 5' RACE reads in MiXCR, keeping a single row per CDR3 protein. The table records 2 million or so distinct CDR3 sequences, about 50% of them present only once. CDR1 and CDR2 (germline): DFQATT, SNEGSKA (reference sequence). Losses at the gene ends were 0 bases for V and 8 bases for J; bases not matched to a gene: 7. The CDR3 loop spans 14 amino acids. The chain couples TRBV20-1 to TRBJ2-5; 9 positions agree with TRBD2. The specimen sequenced was blood. The source is a woman in her thirties or forties in good health. The CDR3 DNA follows: TGCAGTGCTAGAGAGAAGCGGGGGGTCACTACCCAGTACTTC. This encodes CSAREKRGVTTQYF.